These 6 T cell receptor beta chains were all obtained from the same sample, sequenced in a study of T-cell memory formation after mild COVID-19. MiXCR, run by TCRdb on the 5' RACE reads, gives a single entry per CDR3 protein. The sample records more than 75,000 distinct CDR3 sequences, around a quarter being singletons. The sequencing input was PBMCs or a T cell subset sorted from them (not recorded which). All receptors derive from a man aged 18 to 30 who had mild COVID-19 (a few samples of this study predate the infection). Cell type and time point are not known.

The V and J genes are TRBV7-9 and TRBJ1-1; D not resolved. CDR3 length equals 12 residues. The germline V gene has CDR1 SEHNR and CDR2 FQNEAQ (reference sequence). V shed 1 base and J shed 4 bases, with 4 bases lying between them. CDR3 residues: CASSLDITEAFF. The CDR3 nucleotides read TGTGCCAGCAGCTTAGATATCACTGAAGCTTTCTTT.

The table lists this clonotype with a few counts. The chain has TRBV20-1 and TRBJ1-1; D gene unclear. Germline V CDR1 and CDR2: DFQATT, SNEGSKA (reference sequence). Deletions cut 3 bases from V and 4 bases from J, with 21 bases between. This CDR3 region has 16 residues. Here the CDR3 DNA reads TGCAGTGCTAGGTCCGAGGAAGGGAAGTACGGCACTGAAGCTTTCTTT. This translates into CSARSEEGKYGTEAFF.

J is TRBJ1-2 and V is TRBV9; no firm D call. CDR1 and CDR2 (germline): SGDLS, YYNGEE. The V end lost 4 bases, the J end lost 6 bases, and 10 bases lay between the germline ends. This CDR3 comprises 12 residues. CDR3 in DNA: TGTGCCAGCAGCCCGTCCTCACATGGCTACACCTTC. It specifies CASSPSSHGYTF. Filled out from reference TRBV9 and TRBJ1-2, the complete variable domain reads DSGVTQTPKHLITATGQRVTLRCSPRSGDLSVYWYQQSLDQGLQFLIQYYNGEERAKGNILERFSAQQFPDLHSELNLSSLELGDSALYFCASSPSSHGYTFGSGTRLTVV.

This clonotype turned up a few times. The V and J genes are TRBV15 and TRBJ2-3; D is tentatively TRBD1 or TRBD2 (5 bases each). From germline, CDR1 is LNHNV and CDR2 YYDKDF (reference sequence). The CDR3 has 16 residues. V was clipped by 2 bases and J by 4 bases, with 16 bases between them. The CDR3 bases are TGTGCCACCAGCAGACCCGGTCCCCGGGGCCCAGATACGCAGTATTTT. Translated: CATSRPGPRGPDTQYF.

This CDR3 reads CASSSPRAQETQYF. In DNA, the CDR3 is TGTGCCAGCAGCTCCCCGAGGGCCCAAGAGACCCAGTACTTC. The J gene is TRBJ2-5, the V gene TRBV7-9; D is possibly TRBD2 (5 bases). Between the trimmed V and J ends, which lost 4 bases and 1 base, there was a span of 10 bases. This CDR3 has 14 amino acids. Germline V gene lookup returns CDR1 SEHNR and CDR2 FQNEAQ (reference sequence).

This clonotype occurred a few times. V and J are TRBV5-1 and TRBJ1-2; 8 nucleotides align to TRBD1. Unmatched junction bases numbered 3, after V lost 3 bases and J lost 8 bases. CDR3 size: 12 residues. The germline gives CDR1 SGHRS, CDR2 YFSETQ. The CDR3 region is CASSWTGFGYTF. The CDR3 nucleotides are TGCGCCAGCAGCTGGACAGGGTTCGGCTACACCTTC.